This TCR delta chain was retrieved from a study of human gamma delta and Vdelta1 T cells (dated by TCRdb to 2016 to 2019). Background for the entire study: The study examined Delta One T cells, which are Vd1+ gamma-delta T cells, as cytotoxic effectors against acute myeloid leukemia.

Libraries were built with PCR. Sequencing used an Illumina MiSeq. After TCRdb called clones again from the public reads with CATT, rows with identical DNA were merged. This sample is represented by about 6,500 delta-chain clones; about two fifths of them were singletons. The ten largest clonotypes hold about 6.2% of the sample. Concerning this clone itself: The antigen this receptor binds is unknown. Qualities for individual bases were not recorded, and no much larger clone is one base off.

There are 27 amino acids in the CDR3, from cysteine to phenylalanine inclusive. Kept here is only the CDR3 DNA, which spans 81 bases and is read in frame from base 1. V is pruned by 2 bases and J by 8 bases, leaving 46 bases of the junction without a gene match. CDR1 and CDR2 were assigned from the germline V gene as TSWWSYY and QGS. Overall study results and their limits: According to the report, Delta One T cells were polyclonal and showed broad cytotoxic targeting of acute myeloid leukemia.

The sample consisted of Vdelta1 gamma-delta T cells from blood grown in culture (DOT cells). Reading the label with the study, this specimen's cell subset or site is: Delta One T cells, in vitro expanded/differentiated Vd1+ gamma-delta T cells. The sequence derives from a human donor in good health. In this chain, TRDV1 is recombined with TRDJ1, and 8 bases in between align with TRDD3. The sequenced DNA is TGTGCTCTTGGGGAAGATTGGCATCCCCTTCGGTCCCGCCGGCAGAGGGGTCTACTGGGGGTCGGGGCGAAACTCATCTTT. Translated, it gives CALGEDWHPLRSRRQRGLLGVGAKLIF.